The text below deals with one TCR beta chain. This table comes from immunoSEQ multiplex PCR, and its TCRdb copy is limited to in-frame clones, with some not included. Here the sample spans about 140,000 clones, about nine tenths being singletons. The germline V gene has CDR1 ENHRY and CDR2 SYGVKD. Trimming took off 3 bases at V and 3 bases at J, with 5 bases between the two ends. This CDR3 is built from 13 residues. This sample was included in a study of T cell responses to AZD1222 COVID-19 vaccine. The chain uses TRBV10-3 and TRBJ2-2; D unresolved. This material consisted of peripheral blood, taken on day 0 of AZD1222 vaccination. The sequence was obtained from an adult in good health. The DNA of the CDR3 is TGTGCCATCAGTGACGGTTACACCGGGGAGCTGTTTTTT. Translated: CAISDGYTGELFF.